The 24 T cell receptor beta chains in this list originate from one sample, sequenced in a study of blood T cell repertoires in COVID-19. TCRdb keeps only in-frame clones here, not all; method: immunoSEQ multiplex PCR. Of 80,000 or so clones listed, 86% are singletons. The sequencing input was peripheral blood. The receptors were gathered from a human donor in a cohort sampled during active COVID-19.

The chain employs TRBV5-6 and TRBJ1-5, with D possibly being TRBD1 (5 bases). The CDR3 totals 14 residues. V was trimmed by 2 bases and J by 5 bases, leaving 11 bases between them. Germline V gene data show CDR1 as SGHDT and CDR2 as YYEEEE. The CDR3 region has the DNA TGTGCCAGCAGCTTTTATAGGGACTATCAGCCCCAGCATTTT. It specifies CASSFYRDYQPQHF.

The table lists this clone with a count of one. The chain employs TRBV4-1 and TRBJ2-6, with 8 nucleotides matching TRBD2. The CDR3 extends over 17 amino acids. The germline V gene has CDR1 MGHRA and CDR2 YSYEKL. The V segment lost 1 base and the J segment 0 bases; nucleotides outside the gene matches: 2. The DNA for the CDR3 is TGCGCCAGCAGCCAAGTCGGGGGGGTCTCTGGGGCCAACGTCCTGACTTTC. It encodes CASSQVGGVSGANVLTF.

This clone was counted a single time. The genes are TRBV20-1 and TRBJ1-1; 7 positions match TRBD1. Germline loops: CDR1 DFQATT, CDR2 SNEGSKA (reference sequence). Trimming at V came to 3 bases and at J to 0 bases, leaving 16 bases not matched to a gene. This CDR3 has 18 amino acids. The CDR3 DNA is TGCAGTGCTAGTTCAAGGCCCCAAGGGGGCGGCCTGAACACTGAAGCTTTCTTT. It translates to CSASSRPQGGGLNTEAFF.

Note on this clone: Germline is not matched at one junction end, which may reflect a read error. The V call is TRBV7-9, the J call TRBJ2-2; D is possibly TRBD1 (6 bases). The germline gives CDR1 SEHNR, CDR2 FQNEAQ (reference sequence). There are 15 residues in the CDR3. DNA of the CDR3: TGTGCCAGCAGAGGCAAGGACAGACTCACCCGGGAGCTGTTTTTT. This codes for CASRGKDRLTRELFF.

The genes are TRBV10-2 and TRBJ2-3; 8 bases are shared with TRBD2. Per germline, CDR1 WSHSY and CDR2 SAAADI. The CDR3 runs to 14 residues. J gave up 5 bases and V 2 bases, and 3 bases lay outside the gene matches. CDR3 residues: CASSEAAGGDTQYF. CDR3 sequence (DNA): TGCGCCAGCAGTGAGGCGGCGGGGGGAGATACGCAGTATTTT.

The gene calls are TRBV6-2 or TRBV6-3 and TRBJ2-4; D is possibly TRBD1 (5 bases). The germline gives CDR1 MNHEY, CDR2 SVGEGT. The length of the CDR3 is 13 residues. V gave up 5 bases and J gave up 3 bases, with 8 bases separating them. This CDR3 reads CASSTDSKNIQYF. CDR3 bases: TGTGCCAGCAGTACCGACAGCAAAAACATTCAGTACTTC.

V is TRBV2 and J is TRBJ1-1, with 7 bases that match TRBD1. J was trimmed by 0 bases and V by 7 bases; bases with no gene match: 8. Germline V gene sequence: CDR1 SNHLY, CDR2 FYNNEI. The CDR3 sequence is 15 residues long. The CDR3 loop is CASTSQGGLNTEAFF. CDR3 DNA sequence: TGTGCCAGCACCTCCCAGGGGGGCTTGAACACTGAAGCTTTCTTT.

This clone has just one count. This chain links TRBV7-8 with TRBJ1-2; weak D call: TRBD1 (6 bases). CDR1 is SGHVS, CDR2 FQNEAQ, per germline. Trimming shortened V by 2 bases and J by 5 bases, and 12 bases separated the two germline ends. This CDR3 has 14 residues. The CDR3 sequence: CASSLNGRGYGYTF. In nucleotides, the CDR3 is TGTGCCAGCAGCTTAAACGGCAGGGGTTATGGCTACACCTTC.

The chain couples TRBV28 to TRBJ1-5; D is possibly TRBD1 (5 bases). Germline CDR1 MDHEN, CDR2 SYDVKM. V was trimmed by 3 bases and J by 2 bases, leaving 11 bases between them. CDR3 size: 15 residues. The CDR3 loop is CASSFVGAGNQPQHF. Written as DNA, the CDR3 is TGTGCCAGCAGTTTCGTTGGGGCTGGCAATCAGCCCCAGCATTTT.

This chain uses TRBV9 with TRBJ2-1, with TRBD1 matching over 9 bases. V lost 3 bases and J lost 4; bases outside the gene matches: 5. Germline V gives CDR1 SGDLS, CDR2 YYNGEE. The CDR3 loop spans 15 amino acids. CDR3 sequence reads: CASSETGGAYNEQFF. The CDR3 bases are TGTGCCAGCAGCGAAACAGGGGGCGCATACAATGAGCAGTTCTTC.

J is TRBJ2-4 and V is TRBV7-3; the D is unclear. V shed 2 bases and J shed 5 bases, with 19 bases lying between them. The length of the CDR3 is 17 residues. Germline CDR1 reads SGHTA; CDR2 reads FQGTGA. The CDR3 nucleotides are TGTGCCAGCAGCTTATTAATGACACTGTCGTCCGAAAACATTCAGTACTTC. Amino acid sequence: CASSLLMTLSSENIQYF.

The gene calls are TRBV7-8 and TRBJ2-3, with TRBD2 identical over 10 bases. Germline CDR1 is SGHVS and CDR2 is FQNEAQ. This CDR3 region has 15 residues. Trimming cost V 6 bases and J 1 base; bases outside gene matches: 4. CDR3 sequence: CASRLLAGGTDTQYF. DNA of the CDR3: TGTGCCAGCAGACTTCTAGCGGGGGGCACAGATACGCAGTATTTT.

The chain links TRBV7-2 to TRBJ2-2; D unresolved. The V gene lost 5 bases and the J gene lost 5 bases, with 15 bases spanning the gap. The CDR3 has 15 amino acids. Germline V lookup: CDR1 SGHTA, CDR2 FQGNSA. Here the CDR3 reads CASSQMGSRTGELFF. In nucleotides, the CDR3 is TGTGCCAGCAGCCAAATGGGCAGTAGGACCGGGGAGCTGTTTTTT. The variable domain in full, completed from reference TRBV7-2 and TRBJ2-2, reads GAGVSQSPSNKVTEKGKDVELRCDPISGHTALYWYRQSLGQGLEFLIYFQGNSAPDKSGLPSDRFSAERTGGSVSTLTIQRTQQEDSAVYLCASSQMGSRTGELFFGEGSRLTVL.

This clone was detected once. This rearrangement joins TRBV10-3 to TRBJ1-4; unclear D gene. The V and J ends lost 0 bases and 4 bases respectively, with 9 bases between them. The CDR3 is made up of 15 amino acids. Looked up from germline, CDR1 is ENHRY and CDR2 is SYGVKD. DNA of the CDR3: TGTGCCATCAGTGAGTCGGCCAAATTTAATGAAAAACTGTTTTTT. Its protein is CAISESAKFNEKLFF.

This chain connects TRBV2 to TRBJ2-7; no firm D call. Trimming left V 5 bases short and J 3 bases short, with 11 bases between. CDR1 is SNHLY, CDR2 FYNNEI, per germline. This CDR3 region has 13 residues. The CDR3 sequence: CASSISGYYEQYF. The CDR3 DNA reads as TGTGCCAGCAGTATTTCGGGTTACTACGAGCAGTACTTC. The whole variable domain, filled in from reference TRBV2 and TRBJ2-7, reads EPEVTQTPSHQVTQMGQEVILRCVPISNHLYFYWYRQILGQKVEFLVSFYNNEISEKSEIFDDQFSVERPDGSNFTLKIRSTKLEDSAMYFCASSISGYYEQYFGPGTRLTVT.

This clone was observed a single time. The rearrangement links TRBV5-6 to TRBJ2-7; 7 bases line up with TRBD1. The CDR3 loop spans 14 amino acids. The ends lost 4 bases at V and 2 bases at J; junction bases unmatched: 6. Germline assignment: CDR1 SGHDT and CDR2 YYEEEE. This CDR3 is CASSPRGWAYEQYF. CDR3 DNA sequence: TGTGCCAGCAGCCCCAGGGGGTGGGCCTACGAGCAGTACTTC.

V usage is TRBV9 and J usage is TRBJ2-5, with 7 bases that match TRBD1. Germline V gene sequence: CDR1 SGDLS, CDR2 YYNGEE. This CDR3 is 14 amino acids long. V shed 0 bases and J 5 bases; nucleotides not matched to a gene: 4. The CDR3 sequence: CASSVGQGVETQYF. CDR3 DNA sequence: TGTGCCAGCAGCGTAGGGCAGGGGGTGGAGACCCAGTACTTC.

V is TRBV11-3 and J is TRBJ1-1; 9 nucleotides match TRBD1. The CDR3 has 14 residues. The germline V gene has CDR1 SGHNT and CDR2 YENEEA. V trimming: 2 bases; J trimming: 3 bases; junction bases outside the gene matches: 1. CDR3 in amino acids: CASSLTGGYTEAFF. The CDR3 DNA follows: TGTGCCAGCAGCTTAACAGGGGGCTACACTGAAGCTTTCTTT.

J is TRBJ2-2 and V is TRBV6-6; 7 bases align to TRBD1. With 6 bases clipped from V and 5 bases from J, the junction kept 6 bases outside the gene matches. This CDR3 comprises 14 residues. From germline, CDR1 is MNHNY and CDR2 SVGAGI (reference sequence). CDR3 DNA sequence: TGTGCCAGCAGCATACAGGGGTTAACCGGGGAGCTGTTTTTT. This encodes CASSIQGLTGELFF.

This chain joins TRBV29-1 and TRBJ2-5; TRBD1 matches 10 bases. The germline CDR1 and CDR2 sequences are SQVTM and ANQGSEA. Losses at the gene ends were 3 bases for V and 2 bases for J; bases not matched to a gene: 3. This CDR3 has 14 residues. The CDR3 protein is CSVDGQGEQETQYF. The CDR3 bases are TGCAGCGTTGATGGACAGGGGGAACAAGAGACCCAGTACTTC.

Sample share makes this clone large. The V gene is TRBV3-1 (or the pseudogene TRBV3-2), the J gene TRBJ2-1; the match to TRBD1 covers 9 bases. Germline lookup yields CDR1 LGHDT and CDR2 YNNKEL (reference sequence). V was pared by 6 bases and J by 6 bases, with 6 bases of the junction left unmatched. This CDR3 spans 14 amino acids. Here the CDR3 reads CASSRGTGSNEQFF. CDR3 bases: TGTGCCAGCAGTCGTGGGACAGGGAGCAATGAGCAGTTCTTC.

This rearrangement joins TRBV2 to TRBJ1-1; 8 bases align to TRBD1. The ends lost 6 bases at V and 1 base at J; junction bases unmatched: 4. This CDR3 is 14 amino acids long. From germline, CDR1 is SNHLY and CDR2 FYNNEI. This chain's CDR3 is CASRLDRGNTEAFF. CDR3 in DNA: TGTGCCAGCAGACTCGACAGGGGGAACACTGAAGCTTTCTTT.

The V call is TRBV5-1, the J call TRBJ2-4, with a tentative D call TRBD1 (6 bases). Trimming took off 4 bases at V and 6 bases at J, with 20 bases between the two ends. The germline V gene has CDR1 SGHRS and CDR2 YFSETQ. CDR3 length: 16 residues. The CDR3 nucleotides read TGCGCCAGCAGCCCCCTTACAGGGAAAAGCAGAAACATTCAGTACTTC. This codes for CASSPLTGKSRNIQYF.

This clone was seen once. The rearrangement joins TRBV19 to TRBJ1-5, with TRBD1 as a possible D gene (6 bases). The CDR3 spans 15 residues. The ends were cut back, 6 bases at V and 2 bases at J, with 14 bases in the middle. CDR1 LNHDA and CDR2 SQIVND come from the germline V gene (reference sequence). CDR3 DNA sequence: TGTGCCAGTAGGCGAGGGGGGGGTGGCAATCAGCCCCAGCATTTT. This translates into CASRRGGGGNQPQHF.